Shown below are 9 T cell receptor beta chains from a single sample sequenced in a study of T cells in Graves' hyperthyroidism and ophthalmopathy. The investigators amplified TCR beta CDR3 regions from RNA transcripts. The HTBI set primed first-round TCR CDR3 RT-PCR. Each CDR3 protein gets one entry after TCRdb re-called the multiplex PCR reads with MiXCR. The table includes over 700,000 distinct CDR3 sequences, approximately 19% detected once. Sample: blood. The receptors were sampled from a woman aged 45 to 65 with Graves' hyperthyroidism that later progressed to Graves' ophthalmopathy.

In this sample, this clonotype turned up once. The chain has TRBV28 and TRBJ1-5; D might be TRBD1 (5 bases). Germline-derived CDR1 and CDR2 are MDHEN and SYDVKM. The V end was cut by 6 bases, the J end by 7 bases, with 28 bases between. There are 18 residues in the CDR3. CDR3 protein: CASSQHEGWLGPPQPQHF. The CDR3 DNA follows: TGTGCCAGCAGCCAACACGAGGGATGGTTGGGGCCCCCCCAGCCCCAGCATTTT.

Concerning this clonotype: Relative to the germline gene, one junction end is altered; a read error may explain this. This chain connects TRBV20-1 to TRBJ1-5; possibly TRBD1 for D (5 bases). Germline lookup yields CDR1 DFQATT and CDR2 SNEGSKA (reference sequence). The CDR3 extends over 12 amino acids. This chain's CDR3 is CGAEQGNQPQHF. CDR3 in DNA: TGCGGTGCTGAGCAGGGAAATCAGCCCCAGCATTTT.

On this clonotype: A much larger clone differs by one base, so this may be a read error. The J gene is TRBJ1-2, the V gene TRBV2; D unclear. CDR1 and CDR2 from the germline V gene are SNHLY and FYNNEI. The V gene lost 7 bases and the J gene lost 10 bases, with 13 bases spanning the gap. The CDR3 is made up of 11 amino acids. The CDR3 region has the DNA TGTGCCAGCACTGTCAACCGTGACTACACCTTC. Its protein is CASTVNRDYTF.

This clonotype appeared a few times. The rearrangement uses TRBV5-1 and TRBJ2-1; 8 bases are shared with TRBD1. Per the germline V gene, CDR1 is SGHRS and CDR2 is YFSETQ. This CDR3 contains 14 residues. Trimming took 8 bases from V and 6 from J; bases not matched to a gene: 10. CDR3 nucleotide sequence: TGCGCCAGTAGATCGCTTGACAGGGGCAATGAGCAGTTCTTC. Its protein product is CASRSLDRGNEQFF.

This clonotype was counted a few times. V gene TRBV10-3 combines with J gene TRBJ1-1; the D is unclear. Trimming pared 6 bases from V and 0 bases from J, leaving 11 bases between. The CDR3 is 14 amino acids. CDR1 ENHRY and CDR2 SYGVKD come from the germline V gene. The CDR3 sequence: CAIRAREVNTEAFF. CDR3 DNA: TGTGCCATCAGGGCAAGGGAGGTGAACACTGAAGCTTTCTTT.

This clonotype occurred many times. The chain has TRBV2 and TRBJ2-7, with TRBD1 matching over 8 bases. This CDR3 is 13 amino acids long. Germline loops: CDR1 SNHLY, CDR2 FYNNEI. After removal of 7 bases from V and 7 bases from J, the junction contained 9 bases not matched to a gene. As DNA, the CDR3 is TGTGCCAGCAAGCGATCAGGGGGCGCAGAGCAGTACTTC. Translating it yields CASKRSGGAEQYF.

This rearrangement joins TRBV2 to TRBJ1-3; maybe TRBD1 (5 bases). CDR3 length: 17 residues. Germline assignment: CDR1 SNHLY and CDR2 FYNNEI. The V end lost 5 bases, the J end lost 1 base, and 18 bases lay between the germline ends. The CDR3 spells CASSLNRDPKSGNTIYF. Here the CDR3 DNA reads TGTGCCAGCAGTCTTAACCGGGACCCGAAATCTGGAAACACCATATATTTT.

This clonotype was recorded at least ten times. This chain connects TRBV6-2 or TRBV6-3 to TRBJ1-2, with D uncertain. Germline-derived CDR1 and CDR2 are MNHEY and SVGEGT. The CDR3 runs to 15 residues. Trimming removed 0 bases from V and 0 bases from J, with 8 bases in between. As DNA, the CDR3 is TGTGCCAGCAGTTACTCTGAGATGACTAACTATGGCTACACCTTC. Protein: CASSYSEMTNYGYTF.

This clonotype was seen ten or more times. The V gene is TRBV5-1, the J gene TRBJ1-1; TRBD1 is a possible D gene (6 bases). With 2 bases removed from V and 3 bases from J, the gap between germline ends came to 17 bases. Germline V gives CDR1 SGHRS, CDR2 YFSETQ. The CDR3 is made up of 16 amino acids. The CDR3 DNA follows: TGCGCCAGCAGCTTACACAGGGACCAATCGGACACTGAAGCTTTCTTT. It specifies CASSLHRDQSDTEAFF.